Sequencing of this TCR beta chain was carried out in a study of CD8+ T cells in alopecia areata. Separation by sorting yielded CD4+ and CD8+ T cells from PBMCs. The study, taken as a whole, reports: Sharing of TCR sequences between patients (possibly for HLA-related reasons) was less clear than in mice. Scalp repertoires also include resident alphabeta T cells from normal skin. An increase in clonality over normal scalp was evident in lesional scalp, especially alopecia totalis/universalis.

RNA extraction was followed by reverse transcription into cDNA, which acted as the sequencing template. Assay: immunoSEQ multiplex PCR; the TCRdb copy retains only in-frame clones and omits some. The table includes 150,000 to 200,000 clones, 55% detected once. Notes on this clone: The antigen is undetermined.

There are 14 residues in the CDR3. The germline V gene has CDR1 SQVTM and CDR2 ANQGSEA. V was shortened by 5 bases and J by 3 bases, with 17 bases between the two germline ends. This sequence originates from a human donor in good health. V and J are TRBV29-1 and TRBJ2-7; D remains unclear. The sample consisted of CD4+ T cells sorted from blood. CDR3 DNA: TGCAGCGTTCGAAAGGGCCCTTCCAACTACGAGCAGTACTTC. Translated: CSVRKGPSNYEQYF.